Each of the 18 T cell receptor beta chains below was sequenced from the same sample in a study of T cell clonotyping in hematopoietic cell transplantation. Assay: immunoSEQ multiplex PCR; the TCRdb copy retains only in-frame clones and omits some. The sample carries 8,000 or so clones, about 96% recorded once. The source was PBMCs, collected 30 days after allogeneic stem cell transplant. Receptor source: a male patient aged 35-50 years who had an allogeneic stem cell transplant from a related donor, so the T cells may come from the graft donor. Some clones in this sample may be carry-over from other donors' samples.

The V gene is TRBV10-3, the J gene TRBJ2-5; 14 bases line up with TRBD2. The CDR3 contains 18 residues. The V gene's germline CDR1 is ENHRY and CDR2 SYGVKD. V lost 2 bases and J lost 5; bases outside the gene matches: 10. The CDR3 is CAISEEGLAGVGEETQYF. In nucleotides, the CDR3 is TGTGCCATCAGTGAGGAGGGACTAGCGGGAGTCGGGGAGGAGACCCAGTACTTC.

The V and J genes are TRBV4-3 and TRBJ2-7; TRBD1 aligns across 8 bases. This CDR3 region has 14 residues. V lost 3 bases to trimming and J lost 2 bases; unmatched junction nucleotides: 3. CDR1 is LGHNA and CDR2 is YSLEER in the germline V gene. The chain's CDR3 is CASSQWTGTYEQYF. The CDR3 DNA reads as TGCGCCAGCAGCCAGTGGACAGGGACCTACGAGCAGTACTTC.

V is TRBV30 and J is TRBJ2-6; D tentatively fits TRBD1 or TRBD2 (5 bases each). The V and J ends lost 0 bases and 0 bases respectively, with 18 bases between them. In germline, CDR1 is GTSNPN, CDR2 SVGIG (reference sequence). The CDR3 covers 19 residues. The CDR3 DNA reads TGTGCCTGGAGTGTATTCTGGGGGAGAGAACTCTCTGGGGCCAACGTCCTGACTTTC. Protein product: CAWSVFWGRELSGANVLTF.

The chain couples TRBV7-8 to TRBJ2-5; 7 bases align to TRBD1. The CDR3 spans 15 residues. From germline, CDR1 is SGHVS and CDR2 FQNEAQ. Trimming took 4 bases from V and 2 from J; bases not matched to a gene: 7. The CDR3 DNA sequence: TGTGCCAGCAGCTCGATACCGGGACAGCAAGAGACCCAGTACTTC. Its translation is CASSSIPGQQETQYF.

The chain employs TRBV10-3 and TRBJ2-2; TRBD2 agrees at 8 bases. The CDR3 contains 13 residues. Per germline, CDR1 ENHRY and CDR2 SYGVKD. With V trimmed by 8 bases and J by 4 bases, 3 bases remained unmatched. The CDR3 DNA is TGTGCCATCTCGCGGGAGGTCACCGGGGAGCTGTTTTTT. Protein sequence: CAISREVTGELFF.

The chain couples TRBV30 to TRBJ2-2; D might be TRBD2 (5 bases). V dropped 2 bases and J dropped 4 bases, with 11 bases sitting between them. The CDR3 extends over 14 amino acids. CDR1 GTSNPN and CDR2 SVGIG come from the germline V gene (reference sequence). The CDR3 DNA is TGTGCCTGGAGTAGGACGGCGGGCACCGGGGAGCTGTTTTTT. Translated, it gives CAWSRTAGTGELFF.

This chain joins TRBV6-1 and TRBJ1-2; 8 bases line up with TRBD1. Germline V gene sequence: CDR1 MNHNS, CDR2 SASEGT. This CDR3 is built from 13 residues. J gave up 7 bases and V 3 bases, and 4 bases lay outside the gene matches. CDR3 in DNA: TGTGCCAGCAGTGAGACAGGGGAATTTGGCTACACCTTC. Translating gives CASSETGEFGYTF.

V is TRBV4-1 and J is TRBJ1-2; the D gene is possibly TRBD1 (6 bases). This CDR3 region has 15 residues. Trimming removed 1 base from V and 4 bases from J, with 13 bases in between. CDR1 and CDR2 (germline): MGHRA, YSYEKL. For the CDR3, the DNA is TGCGCCAGCAGCCAAGTTGAACAGGGATCCTATGGCTACACCTTC. Translated: CASSQVEQGSYGYTF.

This clone appeared a single time. The chain joins TRBV10-3 to TRBJ2-7, with 7 bases matching TRBD1. Trimming cost V 0 bases and J 0 bases; bases outside gene matches: 2. CDR1 and CDR2 from the germline V gene are ENHRY and SYGVKD. The CDR3 sequence is 15 residues long. CDR3 bases: TGTGCCATCAGTGAGTCGAACAGGGGCTCCTACGAGCAGTACTTC. The encoded protein is CAISESNRGSYEQYF.

This clone was found once. The genes are TRBV28 and TRBJ1-1, with a possible D match to TRBD1 (5 bases). The CDR3 covers 15 residues. The V end was cut by 5 bases, the J end by 3 bases, with 16 bases between. CDR1 and CDR2 (germline): MDHEN, SYDVKM. The CDR3 loop is CASSPGRGGHTEAFF. The CDR3 DNA sequence: TGTGCCAGCAGTCCAGGGCGAGGTGGGCACACTGAAGCTTTCTTT.

This rearrangement joins TRBV27 to TRBJ1-1; tentative D call: TRBD1 (5 bases). V gave up 1 base and J gave up 5 bases, with 11 bases separating them. From germline, CDR1 is MNHEY and CDR2 SMNVEV (reference sequence). The CDR3 is 14 amino acids. The CDR3 nucleotides are TGTGCCAGCAGTTTATTCCGTGGGGGTACTGAAGCTTTCTTT. Its translation: CASSLFRGGTEAFF.

The V and J genes are TRBV30 and TRBJ1-1; D gene unclear. This CDR3 comprises 15 residues. V was pared by 5 bases and J by 6 bases, with 22 bases between. Germline CDR1 and CDR2: GTSNPN and SVGIG (reference sequence). CDR3 coding DNA: TGTGCCTGGTGCTACGTCAGGTCTAATGGGGCTGAAGCTTTCTTT. Its translation: CAWCYVRSNGAEAFF.

This chain connects TRBV19 to TRBJ2-7, with 7 bases lining up with TRBD1. The CDR3 extends over 12 amino acids. Germline loops: CDR1 LNHDA, CDR2 SQIVND (reference sequence). The J segment lost 9 bases and the V segment lost 4 bases, leaving 6 bases of the junction unmatched. The CDR3 DNA reads TGTGCCAGTAGTACACAGGGGAATGTGCAGTACTTC. Translating it yields CASSTQGNVQYF.

The chain carries TRBV29-1 and TRBJ2-5, with 7 bases aligning to TRBD2. The CDR3 has 15 amino acids. With 6 bases clipped from V and 2 bases from J, the junction kept 12 bases outside the gene matches. Germline values: CDR1 SQVTM, CDR2 ANQGSEA. The CDR3 DNA reads as TGCAGCGTGATTCCGGTGGCGGGAGTTCAAGAGACCCAGTACTTC. Protein product: CSVIPVAGVQETQYF.

The rearrangement uses TRBV5-5 and TRBJ1-5; 9 nucleotides agree with TRBD1. Trimming cost V 0 bases and J 5 bases; bases outside gene matches: 6. There are 16 residues in the CDR3. The germline gives CDR1 SGHKS, CDR2 YYEKEE (reference sequence). The chain's CDR3 is CASSLATGGLDQPQHF. As DNA, the CDR3 is TGTGCCAGCAGCTTGGCGACAGGGGGGTTGGATCAGCCCCAGCATTTT. Full variable domain (rest looked up from reference TRBV5-5 and TRBJ1-5): DAGVTQSPTHLIKTRGQQVTLRCSPISGHKSVSWYQQVLGQGPQFIFQYYEKEERGRGNFPDRFSARQFPNYSSELNVNALLLGDSALYLCASSLATGGLDQPQHFGDGTRLSIL.

The rearrangement links TRBV5-1 to TRBJ2-1; D might be TRBD2 (5 bases). Germline V gene sequence: CDR1 SGHRS, CDR2 YFSETQ. The CDR3 consists of 14 residues. V was cut by 0 bases and J by 8 bases, with 12 bases left in between. The chain's CDR3 is CASSLALTGYEQFF. The CDR3 nucleotides are TGCGCCAGCAGCTTGGCCCTAACGGGGTATGAGCAGTTCTTC.

The CDR3 reads CSAVISVGAFF. CDR3 in DNA: TGCAGTGCCGTGATCTCGGTTGGAGCTTTCTTT. The J gene is TRBJ1-1, the V gene TRBV20-1, with no clear D. Germline CDR1 DFQATT, CDR2 SNEGSKA (reference sequence). V gave up 6 bases and J gave up 10 bases, with 15 bases separating them. This CDR3 has 11 amino acids.

The CDR3 spells CATNKPVVGSPLHF. The CDR3 bases are TGTGCCACCAATAAACCTGTCGTTGGATCACCCCTCCACTTT. V gene TRBV6-1 combines with J gene TRBJ1-6; D is ambiguous. Germline-derived CDR1 and CDR2 are MNHNS and SASEGT. The CDR3 is 14 amino acids. The V end lost 10 bases, the J end lost 10 bases, and 20 bases lay between the germline ends.